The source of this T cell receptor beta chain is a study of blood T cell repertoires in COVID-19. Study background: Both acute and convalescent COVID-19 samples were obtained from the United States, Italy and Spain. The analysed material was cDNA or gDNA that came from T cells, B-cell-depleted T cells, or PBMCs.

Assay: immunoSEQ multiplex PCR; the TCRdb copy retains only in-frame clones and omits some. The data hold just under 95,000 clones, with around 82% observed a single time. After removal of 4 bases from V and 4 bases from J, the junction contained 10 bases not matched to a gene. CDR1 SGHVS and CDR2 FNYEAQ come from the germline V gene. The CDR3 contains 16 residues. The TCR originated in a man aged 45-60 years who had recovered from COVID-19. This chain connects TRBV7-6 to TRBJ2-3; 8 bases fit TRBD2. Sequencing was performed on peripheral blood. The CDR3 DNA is TGTGCCAGCAGCTCGAATTCCGGGACTAGGGCAGATACGCAGTATTTT. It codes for CASSSNSGTRADTQYF.